This TCR beta chain was sequenced in a study of patients and donors after allogeneic stem cell transplantation. Germline assignment: CDR1 DFQATT and CDR2 SNEGSKA (reference sequence). The CDR3 is 17 residues long. Trimming took off 1 base at V and 0 bases at J, with 16 bases between the two ends. TCRdb ran MiXCR on the RT-PCR reads and lists one entry per CDR3 protein. The top ten clones hold approximately 3% of a sample with about 160,000 distinct CDR3 sequences, roughly 30% of them seen once. This clonotype was counted only a few times. Input material: blood, either unsorted or a sorted T cell fraction (not recorded which). The chain uses TRBV20-1 and TRBJ1-5, with D maybe TRBD1 (6 bases). The receptor was isolated from a human donor who was either an allogeneic HSCT recipient or a stem cell or donor lymphocyte infusion donor (not recorded which). It is not recorded whose cells these are; they may come from a transplant donor. This chain's CDR3 is CSARGLAGDYSNQPQHF. The CDR3 region has the DNA TGCAGTGCTAGAGGTCTGGCAGGGGACTATAGCAATCAGCCCCAGCATTTT.